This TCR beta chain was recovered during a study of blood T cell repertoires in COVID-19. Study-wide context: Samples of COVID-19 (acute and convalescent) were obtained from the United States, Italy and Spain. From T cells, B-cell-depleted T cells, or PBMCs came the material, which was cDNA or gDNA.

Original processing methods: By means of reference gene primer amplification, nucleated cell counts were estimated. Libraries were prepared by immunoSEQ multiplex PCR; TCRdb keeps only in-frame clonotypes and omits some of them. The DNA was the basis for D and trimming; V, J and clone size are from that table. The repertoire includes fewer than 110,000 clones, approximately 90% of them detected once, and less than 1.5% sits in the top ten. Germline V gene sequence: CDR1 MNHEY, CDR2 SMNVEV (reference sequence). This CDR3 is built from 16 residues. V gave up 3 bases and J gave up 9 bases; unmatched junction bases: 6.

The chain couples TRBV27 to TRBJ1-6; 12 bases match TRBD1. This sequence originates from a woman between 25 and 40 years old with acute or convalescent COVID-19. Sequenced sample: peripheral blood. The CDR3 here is CASSFLRDRGLSPLHF. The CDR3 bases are TGTGCCAGCAGTTTCCTCCGGGACAGGGGGCTTTCACCCCTCCACTTT.